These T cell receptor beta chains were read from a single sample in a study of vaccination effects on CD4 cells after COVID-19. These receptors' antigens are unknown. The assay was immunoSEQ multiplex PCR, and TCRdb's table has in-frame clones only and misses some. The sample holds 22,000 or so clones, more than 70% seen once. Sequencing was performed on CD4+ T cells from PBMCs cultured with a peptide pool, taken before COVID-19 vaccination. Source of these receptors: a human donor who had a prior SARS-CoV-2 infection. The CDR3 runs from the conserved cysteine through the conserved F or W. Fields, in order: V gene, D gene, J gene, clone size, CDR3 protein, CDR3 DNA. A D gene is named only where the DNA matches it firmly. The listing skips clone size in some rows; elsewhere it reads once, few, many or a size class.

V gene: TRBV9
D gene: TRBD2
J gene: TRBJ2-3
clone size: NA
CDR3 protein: CASSPEAWASGGNTQYF
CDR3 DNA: TGTGCCAGCAGCCCAGAAGCATGGGCTAGCGGGGGGAATACGCAGTATTTT

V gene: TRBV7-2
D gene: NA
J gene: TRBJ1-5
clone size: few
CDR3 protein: CASSFIDGQPQHF
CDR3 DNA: TGTGCCAGCAGCTTTATAGATGGACAGCCCCAGCATTTT

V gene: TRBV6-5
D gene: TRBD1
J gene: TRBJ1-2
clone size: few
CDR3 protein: CASSYSGTGGLGGYTF
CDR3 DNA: TGTGCCAGCAGTTACTCAGGGACAGGGGGGCTTGGGGGCTACACCTTC

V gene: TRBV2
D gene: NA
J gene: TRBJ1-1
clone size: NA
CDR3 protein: CASRTDMNTEAFF
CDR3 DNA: TGTGCCAGCCGGACAGATATGAACACTGAAGCTTTCTTT

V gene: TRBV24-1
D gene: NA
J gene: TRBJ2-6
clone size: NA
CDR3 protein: CATSDWSRSGANVLTF
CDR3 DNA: TGTGCCACCAGTGATTGGAGTCGCTCTGGGGCCAACGTCCTGACTTTC

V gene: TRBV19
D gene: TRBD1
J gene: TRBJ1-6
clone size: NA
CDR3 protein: CASSRTGIGSPLHF
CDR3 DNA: TGTGCCAGTTCCCGGACAGGGATAGGTTCACCCCTCCACTTT

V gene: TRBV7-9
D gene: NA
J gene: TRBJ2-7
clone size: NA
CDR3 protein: CASSSDYYEQYF
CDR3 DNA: TGTGCCAGCAGCTCGGACTACTACGAGCAGTACTTC

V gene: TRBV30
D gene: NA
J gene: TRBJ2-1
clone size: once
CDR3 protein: CAWCPGGGPQFF
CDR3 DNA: TGTGCCTGGTGTCCCGGCGGGGGCCCCCAGTTCTTC

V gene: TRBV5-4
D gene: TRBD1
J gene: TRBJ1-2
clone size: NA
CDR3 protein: CASTMGQPNYGYTF
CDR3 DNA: TGTGCCAGCACCATGGGACAGCCAAACTATGGCTACACCTTC

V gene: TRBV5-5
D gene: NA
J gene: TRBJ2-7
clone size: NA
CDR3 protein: CASSLDIESGVSYEQYF
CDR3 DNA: TGTGCCAGCAGCTTGGATATTGAGAGCGGAGTATCCTACGAGCAGTACTTC

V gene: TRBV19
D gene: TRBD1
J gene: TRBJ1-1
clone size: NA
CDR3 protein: CASSIEDRARVYTEAFF
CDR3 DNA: TGTGCCAGTAGTATAGAAGACAGGGCAAGAGTGTACACTGAAGCTTTCTTT

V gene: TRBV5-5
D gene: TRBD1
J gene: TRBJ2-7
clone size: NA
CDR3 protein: CASSLVRTGPSSYEQYF
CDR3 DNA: TGTGCCAGCAGCTTGGTCCGGACAGGGCCGAGCTCCTACGAGCAGTACTTC

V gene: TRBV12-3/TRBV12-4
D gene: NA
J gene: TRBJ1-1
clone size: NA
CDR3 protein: CASSLNGNTEAFF
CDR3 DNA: TGTGCCAGCAGTTTAAATGGGAACACTGAAGCTTTCTTT

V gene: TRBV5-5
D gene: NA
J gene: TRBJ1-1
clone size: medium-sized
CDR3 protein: CASSLEWGGGTEAFF
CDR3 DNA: TGTGCCAGCAGCTTGGAATGGGGCGGGGGCACTGAAGCTTTCTTT

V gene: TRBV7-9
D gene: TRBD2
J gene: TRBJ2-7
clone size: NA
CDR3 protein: CASSFRLAGGDEQYF
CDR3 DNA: TGTGCCAGCAGCTTTAGACTAGCGGGGGGTGACGAGCAGTACTTC